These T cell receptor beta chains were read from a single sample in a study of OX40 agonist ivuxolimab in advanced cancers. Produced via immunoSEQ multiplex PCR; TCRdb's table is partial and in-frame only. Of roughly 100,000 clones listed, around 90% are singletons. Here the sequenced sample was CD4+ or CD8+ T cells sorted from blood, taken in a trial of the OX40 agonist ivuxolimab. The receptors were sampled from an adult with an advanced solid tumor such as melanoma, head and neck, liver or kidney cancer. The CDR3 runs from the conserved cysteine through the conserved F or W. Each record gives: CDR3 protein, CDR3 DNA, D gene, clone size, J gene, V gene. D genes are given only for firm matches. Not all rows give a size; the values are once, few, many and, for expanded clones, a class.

CDR3: CASSGPAGLNTGELFF
DNA: TGCGCCAGCAGCGGACCGGCAGGCCTCAACACCGGGGAGCTGTTTTTT
D: -
size: -
J: TRBJ2-2
V: TRBV4-3

CDR3: CASSFATSGTASKQYF
DNA: TGTGCCAGTAGCTTCGCCACTTCCGGGACAGCCTCGAAGCAGTACTTC
D: TRBD1
size: -
J: TRBJ2-7
V: TRBV19

CDR3: CASSKSSGNYGYTF
DNA: TGCGCCAGCAGCAAAAGCTCCGGGAACTATGGCTACACCTTC
D: -
size: -
J: TRBJ1-2
V: TRBV5-1

CDR3: CASRYRQVPYEQYF
DNA: TGTGCCAGCAGATATCGACAGGTCCCCTACGAGCAGTACTTC
D: -
size: -
J: TRBJ2-7
V: TRBV6-5

CDR3: CASSLRASTDTQYF
DNA: TGTGCCAGCAGTTTGAGGGCGAGCACAGATACGCAGTATTTT
D: -
size: -
J: TRBJ2-3
V: TRBV27

CDR3: CASSQGTAEHYEQYF
DNA: TGCGCCAGCAGCCAAGGGACAGCTGAACACTACGAGCAGTACTTC
D: -
size: once
J: TRBJ2-7
V: TRBV4-3

CDR3: CASSRRSRSSYNEQFF
DNA: TGTGCCAGCAGCAGACGTAGCAGAAGCTCCTACAATGAGCAGTTCTTC
D: -
size: -
J: TRBJ2-1
V: TRBV6-4

CDR3: CASSLNPRRYGYTF
DNA: TGTGCCAGCAGCTTAAATCCCAGACGCTATGGCTACACCTTC
D: -
size: -
J: TRBJ1-2
V: TRBV7-6

CDR3: CASRQAVTNTEAFF
DNA: TGTGCCAGTAGACAGGCCGTTACGAACACTGAAGCTTTCTTT
D: -
size: -
J: TRBJ1-1
V: TRBV19

CDR3: CASSSAAGPTDDEQFF
DNA: TGTGCCAGCAGCTCCGCCGCAGGGCCAACCGACGATGAGCAGTTCTTC
D: -
size: -
J: TRBJ2-1
V: TRBV7-6

CDR3: CASSRRDSNYNEQFF
DNA: TGTGCCAGCAGCCGCCGGGACTCCAACTACAATGAGCAGTTCTTC
D: -
size: -
J: TRBJ2-1
V: TRBV13

CDR3: CSVTGENYGYTF
DNA: TGCAGCGTTACAGGGGAGAACTATGGCTACACCTTC
D: TRBD1
size: -
J: TRBJ1-2
V: TRBV29-1

CDR3: CASSSRAGGPGETQYF
DNA: TGTGCCAGCAGCTCCAGAGCGGGAGGGCCGGGTGAGACCCAGTACTTC
D: TRBD2
size: -
J: TRBJ2-5
V: TRBV13

CDR3: CASSGDRGTNFVSGYTF
DNA: TGTGCCAGCAGCGGGGACAGGGGGACGAACTTTGTTTCGGGCTACACCTTC
D: TRBD1
size: -
J: TRBJ1-2
V: TRBV5-4

CDR3: CASTDFGTTNYGYTF
DNA: TGTGCCAGCACAGACTTCGGGACAACTAACTATGGCTACACCTTC
D: -
size: -
J: TRBJ1-2
V: TRBV6-6

CDR3: CASSPKWDSSYEQYF
DNA: TGCGCCAGCAGCCCTAAGTGGGACAGCTCCTACGAGCAGTACTTC
D: TRBD1
size: -
J: TRBJ2-7
V: TRBV4-1

CDR3: CASSWTRTEAFF
DNA: TGTGCCAGCAGCTGGACTCGGACGGAAGCTTTCTTT
D: -
size: -
J: TRBJ1-1
V: TRBV5-6

CDR3: CASSWSETYDTEAFF
DNA: TGTGCCAGCAGTTGGTCGGAGACCTACGACACTGAAGCTTTCTTT
D: -
size: once
J: TRBJ1-1
V: TRBV6-5

CDR3: CASSLRAWNTEAFF
DNA: TGTGCCAGCAGTTTAAGGGCTTGGAACACTGAAGCTTTCTTT
D: -
size: few
J: TRBJ1-1
V: TRBV27

CDR3: CASSPRLAGGPATDTQYF
DNA: TGTGCCAGCAGTCCACGACTAGCGGGAGGCCCCGCCACAGATACGCAGTATTTT
D: TRBD2
size: -
J: TRBJ2-3
V: TRBV27

CDR3: CASSYGQGAGQPQHF
DNA: TGTGCCAGCAGCTACGGACAGGGTGCGGGGCAGCCCCAGCATTTT
D: TRBD1
size: few
J: TRBJ1-5
V: TRBV5-4

CDR3: CSVEDLKRDRVQETQYF
DNA: TGCAGCGTTGAAGATCTGAAAAGGGACAGAGTCCAAGAGACCCAGTACTTC
D: TRBD1
size: -
J: TRBJ2-5
V: TRBV29-1

CDR3: CASSSVATNEKLFF
DNA: TGTGCCAGCTCCTCGGTTGCAACTAATGAAAAGCTGTTTTTT
D: -
size: -
J: TRBJ1-4
V: TRBV25-1

CDR3: CASSYSVGGRGNTIYF
DNA: TGTGCCAGCAGTTACTCTGTAGGGGGGCGAGGAAACACCATATATTTT
D: -
size: -
J: TRBJ1-3
V: TRBV6-5

CDR3: CSAATGNYGYTF
DNA: TGCAGCGCCGCGACAGGAAACTATGGCTACACCTTC
D: -
size: -
J: TRBJ1-2
V: TRBV29-1

CDR3: CASSVKLGDEQFF
DNA: TGTGCCAGCAGTGTTAAATTGGGGGATGAGCAGTTCTTC
D: -
size: -
J: TRBJ2-1
V: TRBV6-4

CDR3: CSVVSDTQYF
DNA: TGCAGCGTTGTGTCAGATACGCAGTATTTT
D: -
size: -
J: TRBJ2-3
V: TRBV29-1

CDR3: CASSFLALHF
DNA: TGTGCCAGCAGTTTTCTGGCCCTCCACTTT
D: -
size: few
J: TRBJ1-6
V: TRBV27

CDR3: CSVLGGRSGANVLTF
DNA: TGCAGCGTTTTGGGGGGTCGCTCTGGGGCCAACGTCCTGACTTTC
D: -
size: -
J: TRBJ2-6
V: TRBV29-1

CDR3: CASSQDRRGAKEKLFF
DNA: TGTGCCAGCAGCCAAGATCGAAGGGGAGCGAAGGAAAAACTGTTTTTT
D: -
size: -
J: TRBJ1-4
V: TRBV14

CDR3: CASSQAGGGRADTQYF
DNA: TGTGCCAGCAGCCAAGCCGGGGGCGGGAGGGCAGATACGCAGTATTTT
D: TRBD2
size: -
J: TRBJ2-3
V: TRBV4-2

CDR3: CASSESSLAGYTGELFF
DNA: TGCGCCAGCAGTGAGTCGTCGTTAGCGGGCTACACCGGGGAGCTGTTTTTT
D: TRBD2
size: -
J: TRBJ2-2
V: TRBV10-1

CDR3: CASSLGVSYMNTEAFF
DNA: TGTGCCAGCAGCTTGGGGGTCTCCTACATGAACACTGAAGCTTTCTTT
D: -
size: -
J: TRBJ1-1
V: TRBV5-6

CDR3: CASSQVWGSPLHF
DNA: TGCGCCAGCAGCCAAGTCTGGGGTTCACCCCTCCACTTT
D: -
size: few
J: TRBJ1-6
V: TRBV4-3

CDR3: CASRETGTAALANYGYTF
DNA: TGTGCCAGCAGGGAAACGGGGACAGCCGCTTTAGCTAACTATGGCTACACCTTC
D: TRBD1
size: -
J: TRBJ1-2
V: TRBV27

CDR3: CASSSSYEQYF
DNA: TGTGCCAGCAGTTCCAGTTACGAGCAGTACTTC
D: -
size: -
J: TRBJ2-7
V: TRBV27

CDR3: CASSPYVESYNSPLHF
DNA: TGTGCCAGCTCACCATACGTGGAATCCTATAATTCACCCCTCCACTTT
D: -
size: -
J: TRBJ1-6
V: TRBV18

CDR3: CASRAGAEKLFF
DNA: TGTGCCAGTCGGGCGGGGGCTGAAAAACTGTTTTTT
D: -
size: -
J: TRBJ1-4
V: TRBV19

CDR3: CASSWTGAYNEQFF
DNA: TGCGCCAGCAGCTGGACCGGGGCCTACAATGAGCAGTTCTTC
D: -
size: -
J: TRBJ2-1
V: TRBV5-1

CDR3: CASSYGAWDEQFF
DNA: TGTGCCAGCAGCTACGGTGCATGGGATGAGCAGTTCTTC
D: -
size: -
J: TRBJ2-1
V: TRBV6-5

CDR3: CASSQGFTAGGSLLDTQYF
DNA: TGCGCCAGCAGCCAGGGTTTCACAGCGGGAGGAAGTTTATTGGATACGCAGTATTTT
D: TRBD2
size: -
J: TRBJ2-3
V: TRBV4-1

CDR3: CATSRDRLVSPYEQYF
DNA: TGTGCCACCAGCAGAGATCGGCTAGTCTCACCCTACGAGCAGTACTTC
D: -
size: -
J: TRBJ2-7
V: TRBV15

CDR3: CASSIEAGQETQYF
DNA: TGTGCCAGCAGCATAGAGGCTGGCCAAGAGACCCAGTACTTC
D: -
size: -
J: TRBJ2-5
V: TRBV7-6

CDR3: CASSIGALSPLHF
DNA: TGTGCCAGCAGCATCGGAGCCCTCTCACCCCTCCACTTT
D: -
size: -
J: TRBJ1-6
V: TRBV7-2

CDR3: CASSPTVEVKLDEQYF
DNA: TGTGCCAGCAGCCCCACAGTCGAGGTTAAGTTGGACGAGCAGTACTTC
D: -
size: -
J: TRBJ2-7
V: TRBV5-4

CDR3: CARSLLGRLDNEQFF
DNA: TGTGCCAGAAGCTTGTTAGGGCGGTTAGACAATGAGCAGTTCTTC
D: -
size: -
J: TRBJ2-1
V: TRBV5-3

CDR3: CASLAGVGTGELFF
DNA: TGTGCCAGCTTAGCGGGAGTGGGCACCGGGGAGCTGTTTTTT
D: TRBD2
size: -
J: TRBJ2-2
V: TRBV2

CDR3: CSVLQGSPLYEQYF
DNA: TGCAGCGTTCTACAGGGGTCCCCCCTTTACGAGCAGTACTTC
D: TRBD1
size: once
J: TRBJ2-7
V: TRBV29-1

CDR3: CASRAGPSQETQYF
DNA: TGTGCTAGCAGAGCAGGACCGTCACAAGAGACCCAGTACTTC
D: -
size: -
J: TRBJ2-5
V: TRBV7-7

CDR3: CASSFVAGGLYEQFF
DNA: TGTGCCAGCAGCTTTGTAGCGGGAGGGCTGTATGAGCAGTTCTTC
D: TRBD2
size: -
J: TRBJ2-1
V: TRBV13